Listed below are T cell receptor beta chains from one sample, sequenced in a study of T cells in Graves' hyperthyroidism and ophthalmopathy. Via MiXCR, TCRdb re-called the multiplex PCR reads, giving one row per CDR3 protein. Among 250,000 or so distinct CDR3 sequences listed, over 12% were seen once. Input material: blood. The receptors come from a woman aged 45-60 years with Graves' hyperthyroidism that later progressed to Graves' ophthalmopathy. Both conserved end residues are part of each CDR3. A D gene is named only where the DNA matches it firmly. The size field is filled for only some rows; it gives once, few, many or a size class.

V: TRBV20-1
J: TRBJ2-1
size: many
D: -
CDR3: CSARGGGAGPYNEQFF
DNA: TGCAGTGCTAGAGGAGGGGGGGCGGGCCCCTACAATGAGCAGTTCTTC

V: TRBV5-6
J: TRBJ2-5
size: few
D: -
CDR3: CASSPGIGIKETQYF
DNA: TGTGCCAGCAGCCCGGGTATCGGGATTAAAGAGACCCAGTACTTC

V: TRBV7-2
J: TRBJ1-3
size: -
D: -
CDR3: CASSLDGTNSGNTIYF
DNA: TGTGCCAGCAGCTTAGACGGGACAAACTCTGGAAACACCATATATTTT

V: TRBV12-3/TRBV12-4
J: TRBJ2-1
size: many
D: TRBD1
CDR3: CASSRGQGYNEQFF
DNA: TGTGCCAGCAGTCGAGGACAGGGCTACAATGAGCAGTTCTTC

V: TRBV18
J: TRBJ2-7
size: -
D: TRBD1
CDR3: CASSPLRDSDEQYF
DNA: TGTGCCAGCTCACCGTTGAGGGACAGCGACGAGCAGTACTTC

V: TRBV11-1
J: TRBJ2-3
size: -
D: TRBD2
CDR3: CASSFGTSGRGGTDTQYF
DNA: TGTGCCAGCAGCTTCGGGACTAGCGGGAGAGGTGGCACAGATACGCAGTATTTT

V: TRBV28
J: TRBJ2-2
size: few
D: -
CDR3: CASSLGRPGEPFF
DNA: TGTGCCAGCAGTTTAGGCCGTCCCGGGGAGCCGTTTTTT

V: TRBV3-1
J: TRBJ1-6
size: many
D: -
CDR3: CASSRGVHSYNSPLHF
DNA: TGTGCCAGCAGCCGCGGGGTTCACTCCTATAATTCACCCCTCCACTTT

V: TRBV4-1
J: TRBJ1-4
size: -
D: TRBD1
CDR3: CANSQIQGGNEKLFF
DNA: TGCGCCAACAGCCAAATACAGGGGGGAAATGAAAAACTGTTTTTT

V: TRBV29-1
J: TRBJ2-7
size: -
D: -
CDR3: CSVGTAVSYEQYF
DNA: TGCAGCGTTGGGACGGCCGTTTCCTACGAGCAGTACTTC

V: TRBV18
J: TRBJ2-5
size: many
D: -
CDR3: CASSPSSYQETQYF
DNA: TGTGCCAGCTCACCATCCTCTTATCAAGAGACCCAGTACTTC

V: TRBV18
J: TRBJ2-7
size: many
D: TRBD1
CDR3: CASSPRGKEYEQYF
DNA: TGTGCCAGCTCACCCAGGGGGAAAGAATACGAGCAGTACTTC

V: TRBV20-1
J: TRBJ2-7
size: -
D: -
CDR3: CSARMGAGRQYF
DNA: TGCAGTGCTAGGATGGGAGCCGGGCGGCAGTACTTC

V: TRBV15
J: TRBJ2-3
size: few
D: -
CDR3: CATSRDFRETDTQYF
DNA: TGTGCCACCAGCAGAGATTTCAGGGAAACAGATACGCAGTATTTT

V: TRBV6-1
J: TRBJ1-1
size: -
D: TRBD1
CDR3: CASSEGGGQVSFF
DNA: TGTGCCAGCAGTGAAGGAGGGGGACAGGTTTCTTTCTTT

V: TRBV2
J: TRBJ2-7
size: many
D: -
CDR3: CASSEAAGYGEQYF
DNA: TGTGCCAGCAGTGAAGCGGCGGGATACGGCGAGCAGTACTTC

V: TRBV5-1
J: TRBJ2-3
size: many
D: -
CDR3: CASTTMETDTQYF
DNA: TGCGCCAGCACCACTATGGAAACAGATACGCAGTATTTT

V: TRBV20-1
J: TRBJ2-7
size: few
D: -
CDR3: CSARDRRRLQYF
DNA: TGCAGTGCTAGAGATCGGAGGCGCCTGCAGTACTTC

V: TRBV20-1
J: TRBJ2-2
size: many
D: -
CDR3: CSALGTSELFF
DNA: TGCAGTGCCCTTGGCACTAGCGAGCTGTTTTTT

V: TRBV4-1
J: TRBJ2-4
size: few
D: TRBD2
CDR3: CASSHPGTSGKNIQYF
DNA: TGCGCCAGCAGCCATCCCGGGACTAGCGGCAAAAACATTCAGTACTTC

V: TRBV9
J: TRBJ2-7
size: -
D: -
CDR3: CASSGPTPGSEQYF
DNA: TGTGCCAGCAGCGGACCGACTCCCGGCAGCGAGCAGTACTTC

V: TRBV7-9
J: TRBJ1-2
size: many
D: -
CDR3: CASSLEPTRFGYGYTF
DNA: TGTGCCAGCAGCTTAGAGCCGACGAGGTTTGGCTATGGCTACACCTTC

V: TRBV5-6
J: TRBJ2-1
size: many
D: -
CDR3: CASSLARTNEQFF
DNA: TGTGCCAGCAGCTTGGCCAGGACCAATGAGCAGTTCTTC

V: TRBV7-6
J: TRBJ2-5
size: many
D: -
CDR3: CASSFFGSEETQYF
DNA: TGTGCCAGCAGCTTTTTCGGTAGCGAAGAGACCCAGTACTTC

V: TRBV5-1
J: TRBJ2-1
size: -
D: -
CDR3: CASSLGESLFF
DNA: TGCGCCAGCAGCTTGGGAGAGAGTCTGTTCTTC

V: TRBV27
J: TRBJ2-6
size: many
D: -
CDR3: CASTALGHSGANVLTF
DNA: TGTGCCAGCACCGCATTAGGCCACTCTGGGGCCAACGTCCTGACTTTC

V: TRBV11-2
J: TRBJ1-3
size: few
D: -
CDR3: CASSLDRVGNTIYF
DNA: TGTGCCAGCAGCTTAGACAGGGTTGGAAACACCATATATTTT

V: TRBV12-3/TRBV12-4
J: TRBJ1-2
size: many
D: -
CDR3: CASRRAQGYTF
DNA: TGTGCCAGTCGGAGAGCCCAGGGCTACACCTTC

V: TRBV19
J: TRBJ2-1
size: -
D: TRBD2
CDR3: CASSTVAGSYNEQFF
DNA: TGTGCCAGTAGTACCGTAGCGGGAAGCTACAATGAGCAGTTCTTC

V: TRBV20-1
J: TRBJ2-2
size: few
D: TRBD2
CDR3: CSARDSGRNTGELFF
DNA: TGCAGTGCTAGAGATAGCGGGCGGAACACCGGGGAGCTGTTTTTT

V: TRBV24-1
J: TRBJ2-3
size: -
D: -
CDR3: CATSDFRRGSTDTQYF
DNA: TGTGCCACCAGTGATTTCAGGCGGGGAAGCACAGATACGCAGTATTTT

V: TRBV2
J: TRBJ2-5
size: many
D: TRBD2
CDR3: CASRLAVISYF
DNA: TGTGCCAGCAGACTAGCGGTCATATCGTACTTC

V: TRBV20-1
J: TRBJ2-3
size: -
D: -
CDR3: CSAGETGTDTQYF
DNA: TGCAGTGCCGGCGAAACGGGCACAGATACGCAGTATTTT

V: TRBV3-1
J: TRBJ1-6
size: few
D: -
CDR3: CASSRRGEIGEPLHF
DNA: TGTGCCAGCAGTAGAAGGGGGGAGATAGGGGAACCCCTCCACTTT

V: TRBV6-2/TRBV6-3
J: TRBJ1-1
size: once
D: -
CDR3: CASRINSVLRNTEAFF
DNA: TGTGCCAGCAGGATCAACTCAGTCTTACGAAACACTGAAGCTTTCTTT

V: TRBV7-8
J: TRBJ2-7
size: many
D: TRBD2
CDR3: CAIGLAGNEQYF
DNA: TGTGCCATCGGACTAGCGGGGAACGAGCAGTACTTC

V: TRBV27
J: TRBJ2-3
size: many
D: -
CDR3: CASRTFGVGGGTDTQYF
DNA: TGTGCCAGCAGGACCTTCGGAGTGGGAGGGGGTACAGATACGCAGTATTTT

V: TRBV6-1
J: TRBJ1-5
size: few
D: TRBD1
CDR3: CASSPRDSIYSNQPQHF
DNA: TGTGCCAGCAGTCCCCGGGACAGTATCTATAGCAATCAGCCCCAGCATTTT

V: TRBV6-1
J: TRBJ1-3
size: many
D: -
CDR3: CASMVSGFSGNTIYF
DNA: TGTGCCAGCATGGTGAGCGGGTTCAGTGGAAACACCATATATTTT

V: TRBV28
J: TRBJ1-1
size: -
D: -
CDR3: CASSLSRGNTEAFF
DNA: TGTGCCAGCAGTTTATCCCGGGGGAACACTGAAGCTTTCTTT

V: TRBV18
J: TRBJ1-2
size: many
D: -
CDR3: CASSPGSLYGYTF
DNA: TGTGCCAGCTCACCTGGGAGTCTGTATGGCTACACCTTC

V: TRBV11-2
J: TRBJ1-5
size: many
D: -
CDR3: CASSLGTGNKPQHF
DNA: TGTGCCAGCAGCTTAGGTACGGGGAATAAGCCCCAGCATTTT

V: TRBV4-1
J: TRBJ1-1
size: -
D: -
CDR3: CASSPSTGFEAFF
DNA: TGCGCCAGCAGCCCGTCGACAGGTTTTGAAGCTTTCTTT

V: TRBV28
J: TRBJ2-5
size: many
D: TRBD2
CDR3: CASSMATSGGSGYF
DNA: TGTGCCAGCAGTATGGCGACTAGCGGGGGTTCGGGCTACTTC

V: TRBV27
J: TRBJ2-1
size: -
D: TRBD1
CDR3: CASTTRGNEQFF
DNA: TGTGCCAGCACCACCAGGGGGAATGAGCAGTTCTTC

V: TRBV7-9
J: TRBJ2-2
size: few
D: TRBD2
CDR3: CASSLDQGSGRVDTGELFF
DNA: TGTGCCAGCAGCTTGGATCAAGGAAGCGGGAGAGTAGACACCGGGGAGCTGTTTTTT